This TCR beta chain was profiled in a study of cytomegalovirus exposure and HLA in healthy donors (dated by TCRdb to the late 2010s). In the study overall: An earlier analysis of 587 of the donors reported about 260 Gb of sequence data and approximately 120 million unique TCR beta sequences obtained from around 170 million T cells. Because of strong linkage in the cohort, roughly five DR-DQ haplotypes were treated as single units for association and clustering. The study aimed to test whether signatures of past pathogen exposure could be identified by cataloging public T cell receptors. Alongside the repertoire data, information on donor age, sex, ethnicity and CMV serostatus was compiled. The study used immunosequencing to profile the T cell repertoires of approximately 650 subjects and linked those repertoires to cytomegalovirus serostatus. An early release covering roughly 640 HLA-typed donors comprised approximately 290 gigabases of sequencing data and around 86 million unique TCR sequences. Typing coverage varied by locus: roughly 629-640 donors for A, B, C, DRB1 and DQB1; roughly 560 for DQA1; about 590 for DPA1; some 470 for DPB1. On average, around 240,000 unique TCR beta nucleotide sequences were sequenced per donor among 350 to 400 genotyped donors of the cohort, with roughly 18% of those sequences being non-productive. A later genetic analysis used genome-wide SNP genotypes for about 65% of the roughly 670 donors, treating that subset as a discovery cohort. In an earlier analysis of a few hundred of the donors, high-throughput TCR beta sequencing was used to judge whether each TCR beta V gene segment behaved as functional or pseudogenic. A separate validation cohort of over a hundred different subjects was used in addition to the roughly 700-subject first cohort. Every discovery cohort repertoire had been produced on one sequencing platform. The genetic ancestry cluster associated with self-reported Caucasian donors included 81% of the roughly 400 genotyped donors. Rather than drawing on any new phenotypic data, the later analysis identified candidate immune exposures from TCR beta sequences and the way those sequences occurred across donors. In a later analysis, previously published TCR beta repertoires from 500 to 750 donors were re-analyzed and high-resolution HLA genotyping was added so that TCR occurrence patterns could be studied. To predict cytomegalovirus infection status, the study brought together high-throughput TCR immunosequencing, statistical association of individual TCRs with disease status, and machine learning. HLA typing covered class I and class II loci at four-digit resolution.

The library was prepared using the immunoSEQ multiplex PCR assay. The multiplex PCR relied on a mix of 60 forward primers for TCR Vbeta segments and 13 reverse primers for TCR Jbeta segments. A multiplex PCR assay on genomic DNA amplified the CDR3 region of rearranged TCR beta genes. Amplified TCR beta libraries were sequenced as 87-base-pair reads on the Illumina HiSeq System. The study's processing was this. A later analysis tallied 70 million to 100 million unique TCR beta chains across the 666 repertoires, and about 10 million of those chains were shared by two or more donors. To remove PCR and sequencing errors, raw reads were error-corrected and collapsed into unique sequences using a nearest-neighbor algorithm that merged closely related sequences. CDR3 sequences were aligned to IMGT reference sequences to assign V, D and J gene segments. For a sequence to be retained, a match of at least six nucleotides to both a V gene segment and a J gene segment was required. A rearrangement was called productive if the CDR3 had no stop codons and remained in frame with V and J, and every other rearrangement was called non-productive. CDR3 was defined according to IMGT convention as the region running from the second conserved V-encoded cysteine to the conserved J-encoded phenylalanine. Sequences without an unambiguous match to a single V gene segment were excluded from the earlier analysis of a few hundred of the donors. In an earlier analysis of approximately 610 of the donors, V segments were called functional above 56.7% productive rearrangements and were called segregating when the between-donor standard deviation exceeded 5%. To diagnose cytomegalovirus status from the catalog of TCR beta chain sequences, a statistical classification framework was built. In a later analysis, V and J genes were assigned by comparing TCR nucleotide sequences against IMGT/GENE-DB human TR gene sequences. The TCRdist pipeline was used in a later analysis to assign CDR3 sequences and most-parsimonious VDJ recombination scenarios. In a later analysis, each TCR beta chain was defined by its CDR3 amino acid sequence together with its V-gene family, and reads lacking a unique V-gene family were excluded. A later analysis removed several hundred highly shared, low-generation-probability nucleotide sequences to deal with suspected cross-contamination and a sequencing artifact. In a later analysis, a clonal expansion index for each public chain was calculated from normalized within-repertoire ranks of inferred template counts. A later analysis computed generation probabilities with a VDJ recombination model fitted to out-of-frame rearrangements, and checked the results against IGoR. A later analysis scored TCR-TCR, TCR-HLA and TCR-CMV co-occurrence with hypergeometric tests, applying a repertoire-size bias correction to TCR pairs. In a later analysis, false discovery rates were estimated by permuting HLA or CMV assignments 20 times. In a later analysis, co-occurring TCRs were grouped using DBSCAN, and TCRdist sequence similarity was added for clustering within HLA-allele-positive subsets. For co-occurrence clustering, repertoires with fewer than 30,000 or more than 120,000 public chains were excluded, along with a handful of repertoires with anomalous nucleotide sharing. TCRdb's version of the immuneACCESS table is confined to in-frame rearrangements and falls short of the full clone set. An unresolved V gene accounts for under half of the shortfall where checked; the remainder is of unknown origin. V and J calls and clone size are as listed in that table; D and trimming were resolved from the DNA. The table for this sample lists roughly 120,000 clones; 74% of them were counted only once. Around 3.9% of the sample lies in the top ten.

General conclusions and limits of the study: HLA typing was unavailable for some donors at each locus, so association tests used only the typed subset. Across donors, most TCR sequences were observed very rarely, whereas some public TCRs were present in many individuals. The presence/absence analyses assumed that sequencing depth was roughly uniform across donors, and that assumption may not be true. Some IMGT-functional V segments, including TRBV6-2 and TRBV6-3, could not be distinguished by the 87-base-pair reads and were therefore excluded. A later analysis associated 16,951 TCR beta sequences with specific HLA alleles at a false discovery rate of 0.05. In vitro tests confirmed that a few of the cytomegalovirus-associated TCR beta chains recognize cytomegalovirus antigens. Strong co-occurrence of HLA alleles, especially DR and DQ, made assigning TCR associations to individual alleles difficult. A further reported finding was that TCR beta sequences accurately predicted the HLA-A and HLA-B alleles for most subjects in the first cohort. Correlated functional status among segregating V segments might be attributable to linkage disequilibrium, but an unknown experimental factor could not be ruled out. A later analysis found that TCR association rates varied across HLA loci, with DRB1 alleles showing the most associated TCRs and HLA-C alleles the fewest. Compared with the roughly 710-donor mean, donors in an Asian-associated ancestry cluster had fewer N-insertions in productive TCRs, according to a later genetic analysis. Most CMV-associated TCR beta chains appeared to be HLA-restricted in a later analysis, and the HLA associations seemed to be driven largely by CMV exposure. A later analysis found that HLA-associated TCR beta chains were more clonally expanded and had lower generation probabilities than equally common non-associated chains. The study gave a list of 150 to 200 TCR beta chains associated with cytomegalovirus. Roughly 15 rarely observed V segments, including chromosome 9 orphons, were excluded from the earlier analysis of several hundred of the donors because counts were too low. The authors suggested that the approach could potentially be generalized to other disease states and immunological phenotypes. The classifier was reported to diagnose cytomegalovirus status with high specificity and sensitivity in both the original and validation cohorts. A group of highly shared sequence variants was considered likely to be a technical artifact of the sequencing pipeline. Several of the top co-occurrence clusters appeared to be linked to parvovirus B19, influenza, CMV and Epstein-Barr virus, according to a later analysis. An association between a missense DCLRE1C variant and V-gene and J-gene trimming of TCR beta chains was found in a later genetic analysis and replicated in an independent cohort. The cohort was sequenced for TCR beta chains only, and without alpha or paired-chain data the features that could be detected were limited. An earlier analysis of 450 to 750 of the donors showed that most TCR beta V segments appeared in productive rearrangements either about 90% or about 30% of the time, which broadly matched IMGT annotations. For the cohort, immune exposure information was limited to CMV serostatus.

In its sample, this clone was seen a few times. Its antigen has not been determined. No quality values exist for individual bases; no much larger clone is one base distant. The CDR3 numbers 12 residues from cysteine through phenylalanine. Only the CDR3 DNA stays, 36 bases, in frame from base 1. For CDR1 and CDR2, the germline V gene (reference sequence) lists SEHNR and FQNEAQ. V and J lose 4 bases and 10 bases, and a span of 12 bases separates them. The cohort was made up of approximately 670 healthy bone marrow donors. At the time of sampling, all cohort members were nominally healthy, though unrecorded immune exposures were likely present. The donor tested CMV seropositive and was one of the 289 seropositive cohort members. Every donor gave a peripheral blood sample, and the peripheral blood mononuclear cells from that sample were used for TCR beta sequencing. The Qiagen DNeasy Blood Extraction Kit was used to extract genomic DNA from the blood cell samples.

The sequenced sample was PBMCs. The clonotype originates from a woman aged 40 to 50 in good health and CMV-seropositive. The chain links TRBV7-9 with TRBJ2-3; possibly the D gene is TRBD2, per 6 matching bases. The CDR3 region reads CASSWDSHAQYF. The nucleotides are TGTGCCAGCAGCTGGGACTCCCATGCGCAGTATTTT.